These 3 T cell receptor beta chains came from one sample sequenced in a study of molecular identifiers for immune sequencing clone quantification. In TCRdb, the PCR reads were re-called with MiXCR into one record per CDR3 protein. The sample contains about 510,000 distinct CDR3 sequences, 20% to 25% of which appear only once. Sequencing input: naive CD8+ T cells from blood, with Jurkat cell RNA spiked in. This sample's subset: FACS-sorted CD8+CD4-CCR7+CD45RA+ naive T cells. These receptors came from a human donor in good health. Some libraries in this study had Jurkat cell RNA spiked in.

This clonotype was recorded many times. This chain joins TRBV7-9 and TRBJ2-7; 9 bases are a match to TRBD1. The germline gives CDR1 SEHNR, CDR2 FQNEAQ (reference sequence). V lost 4 bases and J lost 3; bases outside the gene matches: 4. This CDR3 is 14 amino acids long. Here the CDR3 DNA reads TGTGCCAGCAGCTGGGGGACAGGGAGCTACGAGCAGTACTTC. Encoded protein: CASSWGTGSYEQYF.

This clonotype was seen at least ten times. The chain has TRBV27 and TRBJ1-5; D not certain. CDR1 MNHEY and CDR2 SMNVEV come from the germline V gene (reference sequence). The germline V and J ends were trimmed by 4 bases and 4 bases, with 5 bases remaining between them. The CDR3 consists of 12 residues. CDR3: CASSSLNQPQHF. CDR3 DNA sequence: TGTGCCAGCAGTTCCCTAAATCAGCCCCAGCATTTT.

This clonotype was found once. The V call is TRBV5-4, the J call TRBJ2-3; D is ambiguous. The J call may be incorrect, as the DNA end agrees better with TRBJ1-5. This CDR3 has 11 residues. Per the germline V gene, CDR1 is SGHNT and CDR2 is YYREEE (reference sequence). CDR3 sequence reads: CASSSTDTQHF. For the CDR3, the DNA is TGTGCCAGCAGCTCCACAGATACGCAGCATTTT.